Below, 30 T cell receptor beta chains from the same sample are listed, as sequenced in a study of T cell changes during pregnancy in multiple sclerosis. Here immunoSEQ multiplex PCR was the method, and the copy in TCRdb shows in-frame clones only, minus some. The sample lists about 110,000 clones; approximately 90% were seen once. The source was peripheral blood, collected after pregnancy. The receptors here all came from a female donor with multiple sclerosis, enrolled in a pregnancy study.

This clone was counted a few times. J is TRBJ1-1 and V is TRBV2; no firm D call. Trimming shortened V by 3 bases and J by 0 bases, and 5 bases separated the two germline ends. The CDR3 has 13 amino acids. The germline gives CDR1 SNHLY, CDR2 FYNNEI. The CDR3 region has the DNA TGTGCCAGCAGTGACCCCATGAACACTGAAGCTTTCTTT. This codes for CASSDPMNTEAFF.

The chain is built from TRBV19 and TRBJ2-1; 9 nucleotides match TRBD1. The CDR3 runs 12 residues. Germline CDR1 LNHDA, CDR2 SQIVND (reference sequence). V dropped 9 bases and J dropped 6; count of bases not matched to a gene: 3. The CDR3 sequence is CASKTGGNEQFF. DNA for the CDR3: TGTGCCAGCAAGACAGGGGGCAATGAGCAGTTCTTC.

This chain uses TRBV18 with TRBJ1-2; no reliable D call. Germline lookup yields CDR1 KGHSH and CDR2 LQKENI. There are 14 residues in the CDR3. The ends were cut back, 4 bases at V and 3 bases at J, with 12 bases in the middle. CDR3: CASSRKELDYGYTF. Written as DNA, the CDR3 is TGTGCCAGCTCACGTAAGGAACTAGACTATGGCTACACCTTC.

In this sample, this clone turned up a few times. CDR3 sequence: CASSRQGAEAFF. CDR3 sequence (DNA): TGTGCCAGCAGCCGACAGGGCGCTGAAGCTTTCTTT. The chain combines TRBV7-9 with TRBJ1-1; TRBD1 matches at 7 bases. This CDR3 is 12 amino acids long. CDR1 and CDR2 (germline): SEHNR, FQNEAQ (reference sequence). J gave up 6 bases and V 5 bases, and 3 bases lay outside the gene matches.

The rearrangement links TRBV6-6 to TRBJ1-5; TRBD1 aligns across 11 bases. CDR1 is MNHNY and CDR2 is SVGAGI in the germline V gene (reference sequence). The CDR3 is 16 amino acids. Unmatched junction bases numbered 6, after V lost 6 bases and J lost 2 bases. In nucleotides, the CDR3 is TGTGCCAGCAGCCAGGGACAGGGGGACGGCAATCAGCCCCAGCATTTT. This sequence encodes CASSQGQGDGNQPQHF.

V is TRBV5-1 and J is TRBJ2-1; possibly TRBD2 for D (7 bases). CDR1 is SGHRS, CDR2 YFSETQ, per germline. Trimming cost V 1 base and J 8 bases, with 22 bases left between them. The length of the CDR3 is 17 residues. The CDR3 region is CASSLLVAGAEVHEQFF. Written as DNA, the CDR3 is TGCGCCAGCAGCTTGTTGGTCGCGGGGGCGGAGGTCCATGAGCAGTTCTTC.

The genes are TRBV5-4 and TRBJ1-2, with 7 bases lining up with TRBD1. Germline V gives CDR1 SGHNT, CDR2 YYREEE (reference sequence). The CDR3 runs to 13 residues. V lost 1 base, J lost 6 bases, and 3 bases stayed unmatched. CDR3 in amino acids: CASSLRGGHGYTF. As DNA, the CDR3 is TGTGCCAGCAGCTTGAGAGGGGGCCATGGCTACACCTTC.

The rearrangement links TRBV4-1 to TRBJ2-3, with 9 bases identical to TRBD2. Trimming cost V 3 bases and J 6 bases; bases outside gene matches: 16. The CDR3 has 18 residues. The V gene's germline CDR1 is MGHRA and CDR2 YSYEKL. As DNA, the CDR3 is TGCGCCAGCAGCCACGTAACCCCGGGACTAGCTCCCAGGGATACGCAGTATTTT. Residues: CASSHVTPGLAPRDTQYF.

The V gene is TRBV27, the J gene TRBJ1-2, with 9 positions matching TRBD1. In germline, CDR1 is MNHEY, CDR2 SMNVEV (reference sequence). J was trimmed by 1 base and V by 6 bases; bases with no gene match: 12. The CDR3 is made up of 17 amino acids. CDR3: CASSHPGQGTLNYGYTF. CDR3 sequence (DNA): TGTGCCAGCAGCCACCCCGGACAGGGGACCCTTAACTATGGCTACACCTTC.

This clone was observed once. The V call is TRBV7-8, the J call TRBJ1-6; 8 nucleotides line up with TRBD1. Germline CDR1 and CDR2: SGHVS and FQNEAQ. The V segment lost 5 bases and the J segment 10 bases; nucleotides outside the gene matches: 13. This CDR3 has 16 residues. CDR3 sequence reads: CASSASQGAQLSPLHF. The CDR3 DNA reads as TGTGCCAGCAGCGCCTCGCAGGGGGCACAGCTATCACCCCTCCACTTT.

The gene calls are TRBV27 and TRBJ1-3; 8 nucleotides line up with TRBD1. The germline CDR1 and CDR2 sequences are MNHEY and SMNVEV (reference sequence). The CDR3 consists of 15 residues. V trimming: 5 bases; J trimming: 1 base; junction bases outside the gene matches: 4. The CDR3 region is CASSTQGASGNTIYF. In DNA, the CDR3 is TGTGCCAGCAGTACTCAGGGGGCGTCTGGAAACACCATATATTTT.

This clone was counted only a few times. DNA for the CDR3: TGTGCCAGCAGTTATGTACAACCCGGGACTCGGGGCCCTGAAGCTTTCTTT. As protein: CASSYVQPGTRGPEAFF. This chain links TRBV27 with TRBJ1-1; weak D call: TRBD1 (5 bases). V shed 4 bases and J shed 6 bases, with 24 bases lying between them. Looked up from germline, CDR1 is MNHEY and CDR2 is SMNVEV (reference sequence). This CDR3 region has 17 residues.

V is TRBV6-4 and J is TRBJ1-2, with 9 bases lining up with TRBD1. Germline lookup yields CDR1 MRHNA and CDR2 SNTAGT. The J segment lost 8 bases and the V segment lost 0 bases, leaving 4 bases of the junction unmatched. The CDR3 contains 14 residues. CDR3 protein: CASSDSGTGFGYTF. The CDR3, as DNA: TGTGCCAGCAGTGACTCCGGGACAGGGTTCGGCTACACCTTC.

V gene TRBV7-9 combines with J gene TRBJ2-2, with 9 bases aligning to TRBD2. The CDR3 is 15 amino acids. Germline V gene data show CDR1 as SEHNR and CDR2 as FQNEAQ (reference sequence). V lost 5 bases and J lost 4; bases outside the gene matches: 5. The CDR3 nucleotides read TGTGCCAGCAGCCCGGGACTAGCTACCACCGGGGAGCTGTTTTTT. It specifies CASSPGLATTGELFF.

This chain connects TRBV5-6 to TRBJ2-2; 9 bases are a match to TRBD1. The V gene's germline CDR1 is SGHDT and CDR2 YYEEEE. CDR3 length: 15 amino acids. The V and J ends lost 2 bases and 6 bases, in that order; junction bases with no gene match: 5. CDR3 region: CASSFRTGEPGELFF. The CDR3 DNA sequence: TGTGCCAGCAGCTTCCGGACAGGGGAGCCCGGGGAGCTGTTTTTT.

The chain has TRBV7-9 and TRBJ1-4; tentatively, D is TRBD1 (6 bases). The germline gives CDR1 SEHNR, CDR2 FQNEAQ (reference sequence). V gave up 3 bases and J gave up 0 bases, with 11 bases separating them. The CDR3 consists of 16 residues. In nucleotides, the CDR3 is TGTGCCAGCAGCTTGGGGGCTGCCTCAACTAATGAAAAACTGTTTTTT. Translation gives CASSLGAASTNEKLFF. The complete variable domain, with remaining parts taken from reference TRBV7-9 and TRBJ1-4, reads DTGVSQNPRHKITKRGQNVTFRCDPISEHNRLYWYRQTLGQGPEFLTYFQNEAQLEKSRLLSDRFSAERPKGSFSTLEIQRTEQGDSAMYLCASSLGAASTNEKLFFGSGTQLSVL.

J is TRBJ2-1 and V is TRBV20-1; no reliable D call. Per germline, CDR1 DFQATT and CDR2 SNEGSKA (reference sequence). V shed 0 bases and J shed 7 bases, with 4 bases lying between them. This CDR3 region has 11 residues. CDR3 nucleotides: TGCAGTGCTAGAGATATTAATGAGCAGTTCTTC. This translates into CSARDINEQFF.

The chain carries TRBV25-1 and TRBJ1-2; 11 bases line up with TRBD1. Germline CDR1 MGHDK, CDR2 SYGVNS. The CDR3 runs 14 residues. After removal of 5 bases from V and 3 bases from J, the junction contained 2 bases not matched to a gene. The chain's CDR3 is CASSWGQGDYGYTF. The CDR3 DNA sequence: TGTGCCAGCAGTTGGGGACAGGGGGACTATGGCTACACCTTC.

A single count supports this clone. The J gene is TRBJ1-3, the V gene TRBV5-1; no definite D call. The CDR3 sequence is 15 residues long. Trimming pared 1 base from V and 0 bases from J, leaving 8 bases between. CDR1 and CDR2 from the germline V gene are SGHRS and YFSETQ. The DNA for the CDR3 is TGCGCCAGCAGCTTGAGTATGAGCTCTGGAAACACCATATATTTT. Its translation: CASSLSMSSGNTIYF. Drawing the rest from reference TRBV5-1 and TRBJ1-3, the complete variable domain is KAGVTQTPRYLIKTRGQQVTLSCSPISGHRSVSWYQQTPGQGLQFLFEYFSETQRNKGNFPGRFSGRQFSNSRSEMNVSTLELGDSALYLCASSLSMSSGNTIYFGEGSWLTVV.

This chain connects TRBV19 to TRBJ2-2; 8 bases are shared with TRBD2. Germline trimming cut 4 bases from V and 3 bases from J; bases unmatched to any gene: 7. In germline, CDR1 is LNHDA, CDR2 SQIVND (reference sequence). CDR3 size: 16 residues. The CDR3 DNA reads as TGTGCCAGTAGTAACCTCTTAGCGGGGCACACCGGGGAGCTGTTTTTT. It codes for CASSNLLAGHTGELFF.

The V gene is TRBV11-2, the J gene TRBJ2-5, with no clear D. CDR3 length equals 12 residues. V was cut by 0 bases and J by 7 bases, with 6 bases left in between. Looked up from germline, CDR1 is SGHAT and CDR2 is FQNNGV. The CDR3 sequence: CASSLDIRTQYF. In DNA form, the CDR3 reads TGTGCCAGCAGCTTAGATATCAGGACCCAGTACTTC.

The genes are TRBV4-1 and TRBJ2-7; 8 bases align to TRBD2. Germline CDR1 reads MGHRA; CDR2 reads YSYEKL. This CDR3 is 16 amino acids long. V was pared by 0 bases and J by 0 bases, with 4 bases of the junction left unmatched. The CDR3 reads CASSQDTSGSSYEQYF. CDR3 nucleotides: TGCGCCAGCAGCCAAGATACTAGCGGTAGCTCCTACGAGCAGTACTTC.

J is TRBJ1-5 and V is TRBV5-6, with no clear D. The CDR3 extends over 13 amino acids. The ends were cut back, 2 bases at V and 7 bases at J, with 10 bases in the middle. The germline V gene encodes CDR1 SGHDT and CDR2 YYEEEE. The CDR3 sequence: CASSFAGGQPQHF. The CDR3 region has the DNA TGTGCCAGCAGCTTCGCCGGAGGACAGCCCCAGCATTTT.

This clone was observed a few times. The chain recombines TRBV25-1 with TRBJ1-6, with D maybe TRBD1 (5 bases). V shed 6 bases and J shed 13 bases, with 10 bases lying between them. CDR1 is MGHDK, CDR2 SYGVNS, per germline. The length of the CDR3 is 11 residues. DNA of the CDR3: TGTGCCAGCAGCGGGGGGGTCCCCCTCCACTTT. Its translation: CASSGGVPLHF.

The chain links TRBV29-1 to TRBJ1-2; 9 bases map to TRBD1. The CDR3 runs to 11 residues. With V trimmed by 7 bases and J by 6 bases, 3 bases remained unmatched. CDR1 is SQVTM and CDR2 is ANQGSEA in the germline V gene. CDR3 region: CSGGTGNGYTF. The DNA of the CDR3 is TGCAGCGGCGGGACAGGGAATGGCTACACCTTC.

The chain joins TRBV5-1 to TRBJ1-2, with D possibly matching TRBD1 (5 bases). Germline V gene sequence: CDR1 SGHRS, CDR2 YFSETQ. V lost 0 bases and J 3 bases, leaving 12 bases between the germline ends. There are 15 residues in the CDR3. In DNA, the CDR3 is TGCGCCAGCAGCTTGGTGCCAGGGCTCGACTATGGCTACACCTTC. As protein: CASSLVPGLDYGYTF.

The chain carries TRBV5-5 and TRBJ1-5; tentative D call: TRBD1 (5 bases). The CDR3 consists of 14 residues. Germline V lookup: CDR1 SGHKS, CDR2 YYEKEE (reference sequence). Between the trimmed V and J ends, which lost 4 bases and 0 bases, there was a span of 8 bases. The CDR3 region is CASSAGYSNQPQHF. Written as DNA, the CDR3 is TGTGCCAGCAGCGCAGGGTATAGCAATCAGCCCCAGCATTTT.

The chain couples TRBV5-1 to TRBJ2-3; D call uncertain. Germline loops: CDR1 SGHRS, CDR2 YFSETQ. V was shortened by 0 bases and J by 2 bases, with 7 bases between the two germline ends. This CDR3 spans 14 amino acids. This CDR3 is CASSLVAPTDTQYF. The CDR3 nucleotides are TGCGCCAGCAGCTTGGTGGCCCCCACAGATACGCAGTATTTT. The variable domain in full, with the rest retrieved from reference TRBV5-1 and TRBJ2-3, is KAGVTQTPRYLIKTRGQQVTLSCSPISGHRSVSWYQQTPGQGLQFLFEYFSETQRNKGNFPGRFSGRQFSNSRSEMNVSTLELGDSALYLCASSLVAPTDTQYFGPGTRLTVL.

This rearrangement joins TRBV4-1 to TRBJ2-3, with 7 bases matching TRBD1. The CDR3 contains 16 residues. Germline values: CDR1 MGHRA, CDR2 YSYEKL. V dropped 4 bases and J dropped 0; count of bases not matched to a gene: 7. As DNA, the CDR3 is TGCGCCAGCAGCCCACGACAGGGCATGAGCACAGATACGCAGTATTTT. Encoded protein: CASSPRQGMSTDTQYF.

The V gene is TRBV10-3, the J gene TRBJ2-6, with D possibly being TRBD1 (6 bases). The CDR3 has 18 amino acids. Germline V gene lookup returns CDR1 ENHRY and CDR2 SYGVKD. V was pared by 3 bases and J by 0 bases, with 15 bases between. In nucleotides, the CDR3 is TGTGCCATCAGTGACCTTCAGGGGAAGAGCTCTGGGGCCAACGTCCTGACTTTC. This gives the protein CAISDLQGKSSGANVLTF.